The 25 T cell receptor beta chains below come from one sample, sequenced in a study of cytomegalovirus exposure and HLA in healthy donors. 60 Vbeta and 13 Jbeta primers were used in PCR. Here immunoSEQ multiplex PCR was the method, and the copy in TCRdb shows in-frame clones only, minus some. The sample lists 100,000 to 150,000 clones, around 83% occurring once. Sequenced: PBMCs. Every receptor here comes from a woman aged 18-35 years in good health and CMV-seropositive.

This chain connects TRBV25-1 to TRBJ2-4; D possibly corresponds to TRBD2 (6 bases). The CDR3 loop spans 17 amino acids. V dropped 2 bases and J dropped 4 bases, with 18 bases sitting between them. From germline, CDR1 is MGHDK and CDR2 SYGVNS. This CDR3 is CASSEGGTGGKKNIQYF. CDR3 nucleotide sequence: TGTGCCAGCAGTGAAGGGGGAACCGGGGGAAAAAAAAACATTCAGTACTTC. Full variable domain (remainder filled in from reference TRBV25-1 and TRBJ2-4): EADIYQTPRYLVIGTGKKITLECSQTMGHDKMYWYQQDPGMELHLIHYSYGVNSTEKGDLSSESTVSRIRTEHFPLTLESARPSHTSQYLCASSEGGTGGKKNIQYFGAGTRLSVL.

The chain joins TRBV5-1 to TRBJ2-5, with D perhaps matching TRBD2 (6 bases). The J call could be wrong; TRBJ2-7 is a better fit for the DNA end. Per germline, CDR1 SGHRS and CDR2 YFSETQ. The CDR3 loop spans 13 amino acids. The CDR3 is CASSAGQEGEQYF. CDR3 sequence (DNA): TGCGCCAGCAGCGCAGGGCAGGAGGGCGAGCAGTACTTC.

The rearrangement links TRBV6-1 to TRBJ2-7, with a possible D match to TRBD1 (5 bases). Per germline, CDR1 MNHNS and CDR2 SASEGT. The V gene lost 9 bases and the J gene lost 5 bases, with 11 bases spanning the gap. The CDR3 spans 11 residues. The DNA of the CDR3 is TGTGCCAGTAAGCAGGGTCACGAGCAGTACTTC. Translation: CASKQGHEQYF.

The gene calls are TRBV2 and TRBJ2-5; 7 bases are a match to TRBD1. J lost 4 bases, V lost 6 bases, and 8 bases had no gene match. The CDR3 covers 14 residues. CDR1 and CDR2 from the germline V gene are SNHLY and FYNNEI. This chain's CDR3 is CASRQGHSGETQYF. The CDR3 coding sequence is TGTGCCAGCAGACAGGGGCACTCCGGAGAGACCCAGTACTTC.

The chain has TRBV4-1 and TRBJ2-5; TRBD2 agrees at 15 bases. The closer fit of TRBJ2-7 to the DNA end suggests the J call may be wrong. This CDR3 comprises 18 residues. Germline CDR1 is MGHRA and CDR2 is YSYEKL. CDR3 nucleotide sequence: TGCGCCAGCAGCCAAACGGGACTAGCGGGGGGCTTTTCCTACGAGCAGTACTTC. It specifies CASSQTGLAGGFSYEQYF.

This clone was seen just once. The chain recombines TRBV18 with TRBJ1-4; 10 bases are a match to TRBD1. This CDR3 has 15 residues. J gave up 12 bases and V 6 bases, and 13 bases lay outside the gene matches. Germline CDR1 KGHSH, CDR2 LQKENI. The CDR3 region has the DNA TGTGCCAGCTCGCTGATTTCCGGGACAGGGGACGAACTGTTTTTT. Translation gives CASSLISGTGDELFF.

The chain carries TRBV2 and TRBJ2-2; TRBD2 agrees at 10 bases. CDR3 length equals 14 residues. CDR1 SNHLY and CDR2 FYNNEI come from the germline V gene. V dropped 4 bases and J dropped 6; count of bases not matched to a gene: 2. The CDR3: CASSVGLAAGELFF. The CDR3 nucleotides read TGTGCCAGCAGTGTCGGACTAGCGGCCGGGGAGCTGTTTTTT.

The chain carries TRBV2 and TRBJ1-2; possibly TRBD1 for D (5 bases). The germline gives CDR1 SNHLY, CDR2 FYNNEI. V shed 7 bases and J shed 0 bases, with 12 bases lying between them. The CDR3 is 14 residues long. CDR3 amino acids: CASKEMGPNYGYTF. Here the CDR3 DNA reads TGTGCCAGCAAGGAGATGGGGCCTAACTATGGCTACACCTTC.

The rearrangement uses TRBV6-5 and TRBJ2-6; D gene unclear. The V and J ends lost 4 bases and 3 bases respectively, with 4 bases between them. This CDR3 is built from 13 residues. The V gene's germline CDR1 is MNHEY and CDR2 SVGAGI. CDR3 in DNA: TGTGCCAGCAGTTTCGTTGGGGCCAACGTCCTGACTTTC. Protein product: CASSFVGANVLTF.

The V gene is TRBV5-4, the J gene TRBJ2-1; 13 nucleotides agree with TRBD2. V shed 3 bases, J shed 3 bases, and the junction held 0 bases outside the gene matches. This CDR3 is 15 amino acids long. Germline V gives CDR1 SGHNT, CDR2 YYREEE (reference sequence). The CDR3: CASSWTSGGYNEQFF. CDR3 DNA: TGTGCCAGCAGCTGGACTAGCGGGGGCTACAATGAGCAGTTCTTC.

The rearrangement joins TRBV19 to TRBJ2-1; 9 bases are a match to TRBD1. CDR3 length equals 13 residues. CDR1 is LNHDA and CDR2 is SQIVND in the germline V gene (reference sequence). The ends lost 6 bases at V and 9 bases at J; junction bases unmatched: 6. CDR3 bases: TGTGCCAGTAGCCTTGGACAGGGGACTGAGCAGTTCTTC. Protein product: CASSLGQGTEQFF.

The chain couples TRBV29-1 to TRBJ2-3, with D perhaps TRBD2 (6 bases). V shed 1 base and J shed 9 bases, with 11 bases lying between them. The CDR3 covers 12 residues. CDR1 SQVTM and CDR2 ANQGSEA come from the germline V gene. This chain's CDR3 is CSVEVGGGTQYF. As DNA, the CDR3 is TGCAGCGTTGAAGTAGGAGGAGGGACGCAGTATTTT.

The chain has TRBV10-1 and TRBJ2-7, with D perhaps TRBD1 (5 bases). V lost 9 bases, J lost 4 bases, and 22 bases lay in between. This CDR3 is 15 amino acids long. Germline CDR1 and CDR2: WNHNN and SYGVQD (reference sequence). The chain's CDR3 is CASDDGATKKYEQYF. DNA of the CDR3: TGCGCCAGTGATGATGGGGCAACGAAGAAGTACGAGCAGTACTTC.

CDR3 nucleotide sequence: TGTGCCAGTTCCTGGGGGGACAGGGGGCTTGACGGCTACACCTTC. Protein: CASSWGDRGLDGYTF. The chain couples TRBV19 to TRBJ1-2, with 12 bases fitting TRBD1. Germline CDR1 is LNHDA and CDR2 is SQIVND (reference sequence). The CDR3 runs to 15 residues. Trimming took 8 bases from V and 8 from J; bases not matched to a gene: 12.

The chain uses TRBV7-3 and TRBJ2-3; 8 positions agree with TRBD2. With V trimmed by 5 bases and J by 2 bases, 6 bases remained unmatched. The CDR3 totals 15 residues. Germline CDR1 and CDR2: SGHTA and FQGTGA. This CDR3 is CASSPTGLVTDTQYF. CDR3 nucleotide sequence: TGTGCCAGCAGCCCAACGGGACTAGTCACAGATACGCAGTATTTT.

V and J are TRBV2 and TRBJ1-1, with D possibly TRBD1 on 6 matching bases. V was clipped by 5 bases and J by 4 bases, with 17 bases between them. CDR1 is SNHLY and CDR2 is FYNNEI in the germline V gene. This CDR3 region has 15 residues. The CDR3 coding sequence is TGTGCCAGCAGTTCTACGGGGGGGCGGTTCACTGAAGCTTTCTTT. This encodes CASSSTGGRFTEAFF. The full variable domain, in which reference TRBV2 and TRBJ1-1 provide the parts outside the CDR3, is EPEVTQTPSHQVTQMGQEVILRCVPISNHLYFYWYRQILGQKVEFLVSFYNNEISEKSEIFDDQFSVERPDGSNFTLKIRSTKLEDSAMYFCASSSTGGRFTEAFFGQGTRLTVV.

This clone was counted between two and nine times. The CDR3 protein is CASSKGVEAFF. CDR3 nucleotides: TGTGCCAGTAGTAAAGGGGTTGAAGCTTTCTTT. The chain couples TRBV19 to TRBJ1-1; tentative D call: TRBD1 (5 bases). CDR1 is LNHDA and CDR2 is SQIVND in the germline V gene (reference sequence). V lost 4 bases to trimming and J lost 7 bases, with 7 bases between them. This CDR3 spans 11 amino acids. Variable domain in full (rest from reference TRBV19 and TRBJ1-1): DGGITQSPKYLFRKEGQNVTLSCEQNLNHDAMYWYRQDPGQGLRLIYYSQIVNDFQKGDIAEGYSVSREKKESFPLTVTSAQKNPTAFYLCASSKGVEAFFGQGTRLTVV.

With respect to this clone: Distinct nucleotide sequences in the sample also encode this CDR3. V gene TRBV19 combines with J gene TRBJ2-7; 8 bases align to TRBD1. V trimming: 3 bases; J trimming: 3 bases; junction bases outside the gene matches: 1. CDR3 length: 13 amino acids. Germline V CDR1 and CDR2: LNHDA, SQIVND (reference sequence). DNA of the CDR3: TGTGCCAGTAGTATCGACAGGGGCTACGAGCAGTACTTC. This sequence encodes CASSIDRGYEQYF. Full variable domain (outside the CDR3, taken from reference TRBV19 and TRBJ2-7): DGGITQSPKYLFRKEGQNVTLSCEQNLNHDAMYWYRQDPGQGLRLIYYSQIVNDFQKGDIAEGYSVSREKKESFPLTVTSAQKNPTAFYLCASSIDRGYEQYFGPGTRLTVT.

Only a few counts were recorded for this clone. The rearrangement uses TRBV6-4 and TRBJ1-5, with unresolved D. The CDR3 runs 14 residues. Trimming removed 3 bases at V and 8 bases at J, with 14 bases between. Germline V gene sequence: CDR1 MRHNA, CDR2 SNTAGT. CDR3 in amino acids: CASSEAESAEPQHF. CDR3 DNA: TGTGCCAGCAGTGAAGCGGAGTCGGCGGAGCCCCAGCATTTT.

This clone has only a few counts. The chain recombines TRBV7-2 with TRBJ2-7; no reliable D call. Germline V gene data show CDR1 as SGHTA and CDR2 as FQGNSA. The CDR3 contains 11 residues. Trimming removed 4 bases from V and 2 bases from J, with 3 bases in between. The CDR3 loop reads CASSSTYEQYF. The CDR3 bases are TGTGCCAGCAGCTCTACCTACGAGCAGTACTTC.

A remark on this clone: One end of the junction is discordant with germline, which a read error may explain. The chain employs TRBV7-9 and TRBJ1-5; D unclear. The germline gives CDR1 SEHNR, CDR2 FQNEAQ (reference sequence). The CDR3 is 13 amino acids. The CDR3 DNA sequence: TGTTCCAGCAGCTTAGACGGGTATCAGCCCCAGCATTTT. The encoded protein is CSSSLDGYQPQHF. The entire variable domain, with the rest obtained from reference TRBV7-9 and TRBJ1-5, is as follows: DTGVSQNPRHKITKRGQNVTFRCDPISEHNRLYWYRQTLGQGPEFLTYFQNEAQLEKSRLLSDRFSAERPKGSFSTLEIQRTEQGDSAMYLCSSSLDGYQPQHFGDGTRLSIL.

Notes on this clone: Other DNA sequences in the same sample also yield this CDR3. The chain has TRBV27 and TRBJ1-6, with D maybe TRBD1 (5 bases). In germline, CDR1 is MNHEY, CDR2 SMNVEV (reference sequence). CDR3 length equals 16 residues. V lost 3 bases to trimming and J lost 3 bases, with 12 bases between them. CDR3 sequence (DNA): TGTGCCAGCAGTTTGATCGCAGGGAACTATAATTCACCCCTCCACTTT. This sequence encodes CASSLIAGNYNSPLHF.

Written as DNA, the CDR3 is TGTGCCAGCAGCAAGGGACAGGGGAATGAAAAACTGTTTTTT. Its translation: CASSKGQGNEKLFF. The rearrangement joins TRBV6-1 to TRBJ1-4, with TRBD1 matching 10 bases. The germline CDR1 and CDR2 sequences are MNHNS and SASEGT. The V segment lost 6 bases and the J segment 5 bases; nucleotides outside the gene matches: 3. The CDR3 length is 14 residues.

On this clone: A read error may account for a junction end that differs from germline. The chain recombines TRBV7-7 with TRBJ2-1; 9 bases fit TRBD2. CDR1 and CDR2 (germline): SSHAT, FNYEAQ (reference sequence). There are 16 residues in the CDR3. CDR3 protein: CASSLALAGGQGEQFF. The DNA for the CDR3 is TGTGCTAGCAGCTTAGCGTTGGCGGGGGGGCAGGGTGAGCAGTTCTTC.

This clone has a single count. The chain carries TRBV5-6 and TRBJ1-2, with D possibly being TRBD1 (6 bases). Per the germline V gene, CDR1 is SGHDT and CDR2 is YYEEEE. The CDR3 consists of 13 residues. Trimming took off 4 bases at V and 2 bases at J, with 9 bases between the two ends. The CDR3 loop is CASSPDRNYGYTF. The CDR3 coding sequence is TGTGCCAGCAGCCCGGACAGAAACTATGGCTACACCTTC.